The 32 T cell receptor beta chains given below trace back to one sample, sequenced in a study of CD8+ T cells in alopecia areata (dated by TCRdb to the late 2010s). Receptor amplification or capture employed the immunoSEQ multiplex PCR assay. For TCR sequencing, RNA was extracted from every sample and reverse transcribed into cDNA to serve as template. The clones in this table, taken by TCRdb from immuneACCESS, are in-frame only. Not every clone is retained; where verified, under half of the shortfall comes from an unresolved V gene, and the cause of the rest is unknown. In this sample the table shows 170,000 or so clones, about 55% of which occur a single time. The ten largest account for less than 14% of the sample. The sample's time point, from its label and the paper: 24 weeks on oral tofacitinib. In light of the paper, this sample's treatment or condition label describes: oral pan-JAK inhibitor, 5-10 mg twice daily.

Sample: CD8+ T cells sorted from blood, taken at week 24, from a patient treated with tofacitinib. These receptors all come from a human donor with alopecia areata.

This clone has only a few counts. This rearrangement joins TRBV6-5 to TRBJ1-2, with D perhaps matching TRBD1 (5 bases). With 0 bases removed from V and 4 bases from J, the gap between germline ends came to 9 bases. This CDR3 comprises 14 residues. CDR1 is MNHEY, CDR2 SVGAGI, per germline. The CDR3 is CASSYSLQGYGYTF. The CDR3 nucleotides are TGTGCCAGCAGTTACTCGCTGCAGGGCTATGGCTACACCTTC.

This clone has only a few counts. V and J are TRBV30 and TRBJ2-1, with 8 bases lining up with TRBD2. CDR3 length: 13 residues. The germline CDR1 and CDR2 sequences are GTSNPN and SVGIG (reference sequence). Trimming at V came to 4 bases and at J to 5 bases, leaving 4 bases not matched to a gene. DNA of the CDR3: TGTGCCTGGACCGACGGGGGGGACAATGAGCAGTTCTTC. Translating it yields CAWTDGGDNEQFF. The variable domain in full, completed from reference TRBV30 and TRBJ2-1, reads SQTIHQWPATLVQPVGSPLSLECTVEGTSNPNLYWYRQAAGRGLQLLFYSVGIGQISSEVPQNLSASRPQDRQFILSSKKLLLSDSGFYLCAWTDGGDNEQFFGPGTRLTVL.

The CDR3 DNA sequence: TGTGCCAGCAGCTCGCCCGGTACAGATACGCAGTATTTT. Its protein is CASSSPGTDTQYF. The chain recombines TRBV7-6 with TRBJ2-3; D call uncertain. Germline assignment: CDR1 SGHVS and CDR2 FNYEAQ. The CDR3 runs 13 residues. Between the trimmed V and J ends, which lost 4 bases and 3 bases, there was a span of 8 bases.

The V and J genes are TRBV13 and TRBJ1-2; D might be TRBD1 (5 bases). Per germline, CDR1 PRHDT and CDR2 FYEKMQ (reference sequence). The V gene lost 7 bases and the J gene lost 3 bases, with 15 bases spanning the gap. The CDR3 runs to 14 residues. The CDR3 reads CASKLVGLDYGYTF. The CDR3, as DNA: TGTGCCAGCAAGCTTGTGGGGCTCGACTATGGCTACACCTTC.

A remark on this clone: The identical CDR3 is also encoded by other nucleotide sequences in the sample. J is TRBJ1-1 and V is TRBV27, with D uncertain. The germline CDR1 and CDR2 sequences are MNHEY and SMNVEV (reference sequence). The CDR3 covers 13 residues. Trimming stripped 2 bases from V and 0 bases from J, with 4 bases between. CDR3 sequence: CASSLTVNTEAFF. Here the CDR3 DNA reads TGTGCCAGCAGTTTAACGGTGAACACTGAAGCTTTCTTT.

As to this clone: Different DNA sequences within this sample yield the same CDR3. The CDR3 sequence: CASSYSRGETYEQYF. Here the CDR3 DNA reads TGTGCCAGCAGTTACTCCCGGGGGGAAACCTACGAGCAGTACTTC. The chain employs TRBV6-5 and TRBJ2-7; 7 nucleotides line up with TRBD2. Germline values: CDR1 MNHEY, CDR2 SVGAGI. V shed 0 bases, J shed 2 bases, and the junction held 4 bases outside the gene matches. This CDR3 spans 15 amino acids.

This clone has more than one count but fewer than ten. The chain carries TRBV29-1 and TRBJ2-2, with D hard to call. The CDR3 is made up of 11 amino acids. CDR1 is SQVTM, CDR2 ANQGSEA, per germline. Trimming took off 5 bases at V and 5 bases at J, with 6 bases between the two ends. The CDR3 sequence is CSVHVTGELFF. The CDR3 DNA reads as TGCAGCGTTCATGTTACCGGGGAGCTGTTTTTT.

In its sample, this clone was seen a few times. V usage is TRBV5-4 and J usage is TRBJ2-1; 11 positions agree with TRBD2. After removal of 4 bases from V and 8 bases from J, the junction contained 8 bases not matched to a gene. Germline V lookup: CDR1 SGHNT, CDR2 YYREEE (reference sequence). This CDR3 is built from 15 residues. CDR3 in DNA: TGTGCCAGCAGCCGACTAGCGGGGCCCGTGGATGAGCAGTTCTTC. Translating gives CASSRLAGPVDEQFF.

The rearrangement uses TRBV27 and TRBJ1-2; D remains unclear. Trimming stripped 5 bases from V and 6 bases from J, with 13 bases between. There are 13 residues in the CDR3. The germline CDR1 and CDR2 sequences are MNHEY and SMNVEV (reference sequence). The chain's CDR3 is CASSPTEGHGYTF. In nucleotides, the CDR3 is TGTGCCAGCAGTCCGACGGAGGGCCATGGCTACACCTTC.

The rearrangement uses TRBV2 and TRBJ2-2, with TRBD2 identical over 9 bases. Per the germline V gene, CDR1 is SNHLY and CDR2 is FYNNEI. The CDR3 length is 15 residues. V dropped 1 base and J dropped 5; count of bases not matched to a gene: 2. The CDR3 DNA is TGTGCCAGCAGTGAAGGGAGCGGGGGGACCGGGGAGCTGTTTTTT. Amino acid sequence: CASSEGSGGTGELFF.

This clone was picked up a small number of times. J is TRBJ2-5 and V is TRBV7-2; 9 nucleotides align to TRBD2. CDR1 is SGHTA and CDR2 is FQGNSA in the germline V gene. Losses at the gene ends were 6 bases for V and 5 bases for J; bases not matched to a gene: 13. This CDR3 region has 16 residues. The CDR3 protein is CASSPGTSWILETQYF. The DNA for the CDR3 is TGTGCCAGCAGTCCCGGGACTAGCTGGATTTTGGAGACCCAGTACTTC.

This clone was found a few times. The chain employs TRBV2 and TRBJ2-3; D unresolved. Germline V gene sequence: CDR1 SNHLY, CDR2 FYNNEI. The CDR3 covers 13 residues. V dropped 2 bases and J dropped 5 bases, with 8 bases sitting between them. As DNA, the CDR3 is TGTGCCAGCAGTGAATCGGCGCAAGATACGCAGTATTTT. Protein product: CASSESAQDTQYF.

The chain couples TRBV13 to TRBJ2-3, with 7 bases fitting TRBD2. Germline V gene data show CDR1 as PRHDT and CDR2 as FYEKMQ (reference sequence). Trimming removed 2 bases from V and 2 bases from J; junction bases left unmatched: 7. The CDR3 covers 16 residues. The CDR3 coding sequence is TGTGCCAGCAGCTTAATCGGGAGCGGGGTCACAGATACGCAGTATTTT. This encodes CASSLIGSGVTDTQYF.

The chain recombines TRBV29-1 with TRBJ1-2, with a weak D call TRBD1 (5 bases). The germline V gene encodes CDR1 SQVTM and CDR2 ANQGSEA. CDR3 length: 12 amino acids. Trimming removed 4 bases at V and 2 bases at J, with 8 bases between. DNA of the CDR3: TGCAGCGTTGGGGACGGAAACTATGGCTACACCTTC. Amino acid sequence: CSVGDGNYGYTF.

The chain couples TRBV19 to TRBJ2-1, with TRBD2 identical over 13 bases. The CDR3 sequence is 15 residues long. CDR1 and CDR2 from the germline V gene are LNHDA and SQIVND (reference sequence). Unmatched junction bases numbered 7, after V lost 8 bases and J lost 6 bases. The CDR3 loop is CASARTSGGFNEQFF. The CDR3 nucleotides are TGTGCCAGTGCCCGGACTAGCGGGGGCTTCAATGAGCAGTTCTTC.

The rearrangement uses TRBV7-6 and TRBJ2-1, with D unresolved. CDR1 and CDR2 from the germline V gene are SGHVS and FNYEAQ. The ends were cut back, 4 bases at V and 15 bases at J, with 16 bases in the middle. This CDR3 comprises 12 residues. This CDR3 reads CASSSSAASLFF. The DNA for the CDR3 is TGTGCCAGCAGCTCTTCGGCAGCGAGCCTGTTCTTC.

V is TRBV5-1 and J is TRBJ1-1, with 8 bases lining up with TRBD1. The junction had 3 bases not matched to a gene; V was cut back by 0 bases and J by 5 bases. The CDR3 covers 14 residues. Germline-derived CDR1 and CDR2 are SGHRS and YFSETQ. The CDR3 DNA follows: TGCGCCAGCAGCTTGGAACAGGGGGGTACTGAAGCTTTCTTT. Translation: CASSLEQGGTEAFF.

The gene calls are TRBV29-1 and TRBJ2-2; 13 bases agree with TRBD2. The CDR3 length is 18 residues. From germline, CDR1 is SQVTM and CDR2 ANQGSEA. Trimming removed 2 bases from V and 3 bases from J; junction bases left unmatched: 9. In nucleotides, the CDR3 is TGCAGCGTTGAATCTCAAGGGGGGACTAGCGGGGACACCGGGGAGCTGTTTTTT. Protein: CSVESQGGTSGDTGELFF.

The V call is TRBV28, the J call TRBJ2-3; 7 nucleotides align to TRBD2. With 2 bases clipped from V and 1 base from J, the junction kept 6 bases outside the gene matches. Germline V gene data show CDR1 as MDHEN and CDR2 as SYDVKM. This CDR3 comprises 16 residues. CDR3 protein: CASSLVQAGGTDTQYF. CDR3 coding DNA: TGTGCCAGCAGTTTAGTCCAGGCGGGGGGCACAGATACGCAGTATTTT.

The gene calls are TRBV4-3 and TRBJ1-6; D unresolved. The germline V and J ends were trimmed by 0 bases and 0 bases, with 12 bases remaining between them. CDR1 and CDR2 (germline): LGHNA, YSLEER. The CDR3 loop spans 18 amino acids. The CDR3 sequence: CASSQEVPQSSYNSPLHF. CDR3 bases: TGCGCCAGCAGCCAAGAAGTCCCCCAGAGCTCCTATAATTCACCCCTCCACTTT.

The chain carries TRBV30 and TRBJ1-1; D is unresolved. The CDR3 consists of 13 residues. CDR1 and CDR2 from the germline V gene are GTSNPN and SVGIG (reference sequence). With 4 bases removed from V and 0 bases from J, the gap between germline ends came to 9 bases. CDR3 sequence (DNA): TGTGCCTGGAAGGCAGATTTGAACACTGAAGCTTTCTTT. Its protein product is CAWKADLNTEAFF.

The J gene is TRBJ1-2, the V gene TRBV30; D is unclear. Germline CDR1 and CDR2: GTSNPN and SVGIG (reference sequence). This CDR3 has 12 residues. V was trimmed by 3 bases and J by 3 bases, leaving 8 bases between them. This chain's CDR3 is CAWREGYYGYTF. As DNA, the CDR3 is TGTGCCTGGAGAGAGGGATACTATGGCTACACCTTC. The whole variable domain, filled in from reference TRBV30 and TRBJ1-2, reads SQTIHQWPATLVQPVGSPLSLECTVEGTSNPNLYWYRQAAGRGLQLLFYSVGIGQISSEVPQNLSASRPQDRQFILSSKKLLLSDSGFYLCAWREGYYGYTFGSGTRLTVV.

This sequence joins TRBV13 and TRBJ2-7, with TRBD1 matching over 8 bases. The CDR3 has 15 amino acids. V lost 3 bases to trimming and J lost 3 bases; unmatched junction nucleotides: 7. The germline V gene has CDR1 PRHDT and CDR2 FYEKMQ (reference sequence). CDR3 DNA: TGTGCCAGCAGCTTGAGTCCCACAGGGGGCTACGAGCAGTACTTC. Its protein product is CASSLSPTGGYEQYF.

CDR3 sequence reads: CASSESLGYSTDTQYF. The CDR3 DNA is TGTGCCAGCAGTGAAAGCCTAGGGTATAGCACAGATACGCAGTATTTT. V gene TRBV2 combines with J gene TRBJ2-3; D gene unclear. Germline V gene sequence: CDR1 SNHLY, CDR2 FYNNEI. Trimming stripped 2 bases from V and 0 bases from J, with 12 bases between. CDR3 length: 16 amino acids. The full variable domain, completed using reference TRBV2 and TRBJ2-3, is EPEVTQTPSHQVTQMGQEVILRCVPISNHLYFYWYRQILGQKVEFLVSFYNNEISEKSEIFDDQFSVERPDGSNFTLKIRSTKLEDSAMYFCASSESLGYSTDTQYFGPGTRLTVL.

The rearrangement uses TRBV29-1 and TRBJ2-6, with D perhaps TRBD1 or TRBD2 (5 bases each). Trimming took off 4 bases at V and 4 bases at J, with 8 bases between the two ends. The CDR3 extends over 13 amino acids. From germline, CDR1 is SQVTM and CDR2 ANQGSEA. DNA of the CDR3: TGCAGCGTTGCCGGGGCCGGGGCCAACGTCCTGACTTTC. Amino acid sequence: CSVAGAGANVLTF.

The chain carries TRBV5-6 and TRBJ2-7; TRBD1 might be the D (7 bases). The CDR3 is made up of 12 amino acids. The ends were cut back, 4 bases at V and 4 bases at J, with 9 bases in the middle. The germline gives CDR1 SGHDT, CDR2 YYEEEE. CDR3 sequence (DNA): TGTGCCAGCAGCGCGGGACAGTACGAGCAGTACTTC. It specifies CASSAGQYEQYF. Full variable domain (outside the CDR3, taken from reference TRBV5-6 and TRBJ2-7): DAGVTQSPTHLIKTRGQQVTLRCSPKSGHDTVSWYQQALGQGPQFIFQYYEEEERQRGNFPDRFSGHQFPNYSSELNVNALLLGDSALYLCASSAGQYEQYFGPGTRLTVT.

In the case of this clone: Other DNA sequences in the same sample also yield this CDR3. This chain links TRBV7-8 with TRBJ2-5, with D perhaps TRBD1 or TRBD2 (6 bases each). Germline V gives CDR1 SGHVS, CDR2 FQNEAQ. Trimming left V 0 bases short and J 4 bases short, with 9 bases between. This CDR3 is 14 amino acids long. The CDR3 nucleotides read TGTGCCAGCAGCTTAGCGGGGGGCGGAGAGACCCAGTACTTC. Amino acid sequence: CASSLAGGGETQYF.

This clone occurred a few times. The J gene is TRBJ2-7, the V gene TRBV4-3; D uncertain. Germline CDR1 reads LGHNA; CDR2 reads YSLEER. Between the trimmed V and J ends, which lost 0 bases and 7 bases, there was a span of 10 bases. The CDR3 runs to 13 residues. CDR3 sequence (DNA): TGCGCCAGCAGCCAAGATGAGGATGGGGAGCAGTACTTC. Its translation: CASSQDEDGEQYF.

This chain joins TRBV6-5 and TRBJ1-2; D might be TRBD1 (6 bases). The CDR3 runs to 13 residues. V lost 6 bases to trimming and J lost 3 bases, with 11 bases between them. Germline V gives CDR1 MNHEY, CDR2 SVGAGI. The CDR3 DNA sequence: TGTGCCAGCAGGGCAGGGGACCACTATGGCTACACCTTC. Its translation: CASRAGDHYGYTF.

The CDR3 region has the DNA TGTGCCAGCGAGGGAACACCTCAAGAGACCCAGTACTTC. It codes for CASEGTPQETQYF. The V gene is TRBV2, the J gene TRBJ2-5; weak D call: TRBD2 (5 bases). The CDR3 extends over 13 amino acids. Trimming removed 8 bases from V and 2 bases from J, with 12 bases in between. Germline CDR1 reads SNHLY; CDR2 reads FYNNEI.

This clone was observed once. The CDR3 DNA reads as TGTGCCAGCAGCGCGGGACCTCCTCATGTCGAGCAGTACTTC. Amino acid sequence: CASSAGPPHVEQYF. The chain is built from TRBV9 and TRBJ2-7, with D perhaps matching TRBD1 or TRBD2 (5 bases each). Germline V gives CDR1 SGDLS, CDR2 YYNGEE. With 3 bases removed from V and 6 bases from J, the gap between germline ends came to 16 bases. The CDR3 extends over 14 amino acids.

Details on this clone: Compared with germline, one end of the junction differs, possibly owing to a read error. The chain combines TRBV30 with TRBJ2-7; D call uncertain. The germline V gene has CDR1 GTSNPN and CDR2 SVGIG (reference sequence). This CDR3 has 11 residues. This CDR3 is CAWSVLGVVDF. DNA of the CDR3: TGTGCCTGGAGTGTACTCGGTGTGGTCGACTTC.